This T cell receptor (beta chain) was observed in a study of T cells in Graves' hyperthyroidism and ophthalmopathy. RNA transcripts were the template for amplifying TCR beta CDR3 regions. The TCR CDR3 first-round RT-PCR relied on the HTBI primer set. MiXCR was run by TCRdb on the multiplex PCR reads, yielding one entry per CDR3 protein. The sample includes around 300,000 distinct CDR3 sequences, approximately 16% of them seen just once. A word on this clonotype: What it binds is unknown.

General observations from the study: In simple terms, a model built on 13 V-J features told ophthalmopathy apart from stable hyperthyroidism.

Fresh peripheral blood, approximately 10 ml, yielded the PBMCs. This CDR3 has 16 residues. Germline CDR1 is LGHDT and CDR2 is YNNKEL (reference sequence). With V trimmed by 4 bases and J by 0 bases, 4 bases remained unmatched. The chain combines TRBV3-1 with TRBJ2-3; 10 nucleotides agree with TRBD2. The specimen was blood. The sequence came from a woman aged 50 to 60 with Graves' hyperthyroidism that later progressed to Graves' ophthalmopathy. CDR3 sequence (DNA): TGTGCCAGCAGCCGAATGACTAGCGGGAGCACAGATACGCAGTATTTT. The encoded protein is CASSRMTSGSTDTQYF.